The present entry profiles one T cell receptor beta chain with its context. This entry comes from a study of shared clonotypes between healthy human individuals. Germline CDR1 SGHAT, CDR2 FQNNGV. V shed 4 bases and J shed 0 bases, with 8 bases lying between them. The CDR3 has 14 amino acids. Sequencing was performed with immunoSEQ multiplex PCR; in TCRdb, only in-frame clones are kept and a portion is missing. This sample carries a few million clones, around 90% of them seen once, and the ten largest clones take more than 0.35%. Material: naive CD4+ T cells from PBMCs. Described subset: CD45RA+ positively selected. The V and J genes are TRBV11-2 and TRBJ2-3; no clear D. The TCR comes from a man in his late teens or twenties in good health. Some clones in this sample may be carry-over from other donors' samples. The DNA of the CDR3 is TGTGCCAGCAGCTGGATGACTAGCACAGATACGCAGTATTTT. This translates into CASSWMTSTDTQYF.